These 4 T cell receptor beta chains originate from one sample sequenced in a study of early T cells in non-severe SARS-CoV-2 infection. TCRdb processed the 5' RACE reads anew with MiXCR; each CDR3 protein has one entry. The sample has about 45,000 distinct CDR3 sequences; 11% are singletons. Input material: whole blood. These receptors all stem from an adult who was a healthcare worker with PCR-confirmed SARS-CoV-2 infection or an uninfected control (not recorded which).

This clonotype was recorded a few times. The genes are TRBV6-1 and TRBJ2-3; no clear D. The CDR3 contains 15 residues. The germline V gene has CDR1 MNHNS and CDR2 SASEGT. V shed 1 base and J shed 0 bases, with 8 bases lying between them. The CDR3 DNA reads TGTGCCAGCAGTGAAGGGCAGACTAGCACAGATACGCAGTATTTT. Translating gives CASSEGQTSTDTQYF.

This clonotype was seen more than once but under ten times. The J gene is TRBJ2-5, the V gene TRBV29-1, with D unclear. Germline CDR1 SQVTM, CDR2 ANQGSEA. The germline V and J ends were trimmed by 6 bases and 4 bases, with 12 bases remaining between them. This CDR3 is 12 amino acids long. The DNA for the CDR3 is TGCAGCGTCGCGTTGCAGTCAGAGACCCAGTACTTC. Translated, it gives CSVALQSETQYF.

The V gene is TRBV29-1, the J gene TRBJ2-2, with 11 bases matching TRBD1. The CDR3 runs to 14 residues. V lost 7 bases, J lost 3 bases, and 4 bases stayed unmatched. The germline V gene has CDR1 SQVTM and CDR2 ANQGSEA. The CDR3 region has the DNA TGCAGCGATGAGGGACAGGGGGACACCGGGGAGCTGTTTTTT. Residues: CSDEGQGDTGELFF.

The chain uses TRBV7-2 and TRBJ1-5; no firm D call. CDR1 SGHTA and CDR2 FQGNSA come from the germline V gene. V shed 1 base and J shed 7 bases, with 8 bases lying between them. This CDR3 is built from 13 residues. CDR3 coding DNA: TGTGCCAGCAGCTTAGGGGCAGCCCAGCCCCAGCATTTT. It encodes CASSLGAAQPQHF.